These T cell receptor beta chains were read from a single sample in a study of blood T cell repertoires in COVID-19. Some clones are missing from TCRdb's copy, which holds only in-frame ones; the method was immunoSEQ multiplex PCR. The table has about 45,000 clones, about 83% seen once. The specimen was peripheral blood. These TCRs come from a man older than 75 in a cohort sampled during active COVID-19. CDR3s include the opening cysteine and the closing phenylalanine or tryptophan. Fields, in order: CDR3 protein, CDR3 DNA, J gene, V gene, D gene, clone size. The D gene is left open where the match is weak. Part of the rows lack a size; the others show once, few, many or a class for expanded clones.

CDR3 protein: CASGLGGQREAFF; CDR3 DNA: TGTGCTAGTGGTTTGGGCGGACAGCGGGAAGCTTTCTTT; J gene: TRBJ1-1; V gene: TRBV12-5; D gene: .; clone size: once
CDR3 protein: CASRLGGGRASYEQYF; CDR3 DNA: TGTGCCAGCAGATTAGGCGGCGGGAGGGCCTCTTACGAGCAGTACTTC; J gene: TRBJ2-7; V gene: TRBV28; D gene: TRBD2; clone size: .
CDR3 protein: CASSAGQGYNSPLHF; CDR3 DNA: TGTGCCAGCAGTGCCGGACAGGGGTATAATTCACCCCTCCACTTT; J gene: TRBJ1-6; V gene: TRBV6-6; D gene: TRBD1; clone size: .
CDR3 protein: CASSLAPGRGEQYF; CDR3 DNA: TGCGCCAGCAGCTTGGCGCCAGGGAGGGGGGAGCAGTACTTC; J gene: TRBJ2-7; V gene: TRBV5-1; D gene: .; clone size: once
CDR3 protein: CASSLNHYSHEQYF; CDR3 DNA: TGTGCCAGCAGCTTAAACCATTACTCCCACGAGCAGTACTTC; J gene: TRBJ2-7; V gene: TRBV7-2; D gene: .; clone size: .
CDR3 protein: CASSPGVSGNTIYF; CDR3 DNA: TGTGCCAGCAGCCCGGGGGTCTCTGGAAACACCATATATTTT; J gene: TRBJ1-3; V gene: TRBV11-2; D gene: .; clone size: .
CDR3 protein: CASRQGMSNQPQHF; CDR3 DNA: TGTGCCAGTCGACAGGGGATGAGCAATCAGCCCCAGCATTTT; J gene: TRBJ1-5; V gene: TRBV19; D gene: TRBD1; clone size: .
CDR3 protein: CASSQDRGNYGYTF; CDR3 DNA: TGCGCCAGCAGCCAAGATCGGGGTAACTATGGCTACACCTTC; J gene: TRBJ1-2; V gene: TRBV4-1; D gene: .; clone size: .
CDR3 protein: CASSPAGLAGNYEQYF; CDR3 DNA: TGTGCCAGCTCACCGGCGGGACTAGCGGGCAACTACGAGCAGTACTTC; J gene: TRBJ2-7; V gene: TRBV18; D gene: TRBD2; clone size: .
CDR3 protein: CASSEAASFTEAFF; CDR3 DNA: TGTGCCAGCAGTGAAGCGGCCTCATTCACTGAAGCTTTCTTT; J gene: TRBJ1-1; V gene: TRBV2; D gene: .; clone size: .
CDR3 protein: CSASQGGNTIYF; CDR3 DNA: TGCAGTGCCAGTCAGGGGGGAAACACCATATATTTT; J gene: TRBJ1-3; V gene: TRBV20-1; D gene: .; clone size: .
CDR3 protein: CASSVATGHRGGYTF; CDR3 DNA: TGTGCCAGCAGCGTAGCCACAGGGCACCGTGGCGGCTACACCTTC; J gene: TRBJ1-2; V gene: TRBV9; D gene: .; clone size: .
CDR3 protein: CASSKGTGGSSQETQYF; CDR3 DNA: TGTGCCAGCAGCAAAGGGACAGGGGGCAGTTCCCAAGAGACCCAGTACTTC; J gene: TRBJ2-5; V gene: TRBV9; D gene: TRBD1; clone size: .
CDR3 protein: CASSLDGSYEQYF; CDR3 DNA: TGCGCCAGCAGCTTGGACGGTTCCTACGAGCAGTACTTC; J gene: TRBJ2-7; V gene: TRBV5-1; D gene: .; clone size: .
CDR3 protein: CASSTYREEETQYF; CDR3 DNA: TGTGCCAGCAGCACATACCGGGAGGAAGAGACCCAGTACTTC; J gene: TRBJ2-5; V gene: TRBV7-9; D gene: TRBD2; clone size: once
CDR3 protein: CASSPTPQGRDTEAFF; CDR3 DNA: TGTGCCAGCAGCCCAACCCCACAGGGTCGGGACACTGAAGCTTTCTTT; J gene: TRBJ1-1; V gene: TRBV7-6; D gene: .; clone size: .
CDR3 protein: CASKALTNEKLFF; CDR3 DNA: TGTGCCAGCAAAGCTCTAACTAATGAAAAACTGTTTTTT; J gene: TRBJ1-4; V gene: TRBV27; D gene: .; clone size: .